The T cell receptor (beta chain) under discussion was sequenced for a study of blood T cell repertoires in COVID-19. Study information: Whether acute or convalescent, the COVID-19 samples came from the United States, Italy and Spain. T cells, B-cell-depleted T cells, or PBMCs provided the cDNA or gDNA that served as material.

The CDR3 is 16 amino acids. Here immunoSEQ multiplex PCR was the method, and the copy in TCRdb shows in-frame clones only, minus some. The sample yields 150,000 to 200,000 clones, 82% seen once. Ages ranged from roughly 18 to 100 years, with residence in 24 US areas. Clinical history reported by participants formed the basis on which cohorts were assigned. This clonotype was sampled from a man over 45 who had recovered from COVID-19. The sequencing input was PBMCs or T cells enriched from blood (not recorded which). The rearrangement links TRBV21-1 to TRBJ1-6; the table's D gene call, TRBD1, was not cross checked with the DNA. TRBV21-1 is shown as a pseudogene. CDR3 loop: CASSYTPGQHNSPLHF. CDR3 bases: TGTGCCAGCAGCTACACGCCGGGACAGCATAATTCACCCCTCCACTTT.